A selection of T cell receptor beta chains follows, all from one sample in a study of beta chain features in type 1 diabetes. Only in-frame clones appear in the TCRdb table, and some are missing; sequencing was by immunoSEQ multiplex PCR. The sample contains about 150,000 clones, about 13% of which appear only once. The sequenced sample was central memory CD4+ T cells from blood. These receptors came from a man between 18 and 29 years old with type 1 diabetes. The CDR3 runs from the conserved cysteine through the conserved F or W. Each record gives: J gene, D gene, V gene, CDR3 protein. A D gene is named only where the DNA matches it firmly.

TRBJ2-7 | TRBD2 | TRBV30 | CAWSKRGSVLWTYEQYF
TRBJ1-1 | TRBD1 | TRBV27 | CASSRTNRGTEAFF
TRBJ1-2 | TRBD1 | TRBV9 | CASSAGYRDREEDGYTF
TRBJ1-1 | . | TRBV2 | CASSERTGRKEAFF
TRBJ1-5 | . | TRBV30 | CALRAMGGNQPQHF
TRBJ1-4 | . | TRBV29-1 | CSVVQATNEKLFF
TRBJ2-5 | . | TRBV1 | CTSSHWPGLAGGVETQYF
TRBJ1-2 | . | TRBV25-1 | CASSESSGRHGYTF
TRBJ1-1 | . | TRBV7-2 | CASSLGPRKAFF
TRBJ1-1 | TRBD1 | TRBV6-1 | CASSVRTGVMNTEAFF
TRBJ2-4 | TRBD1 | TRBV7-8 | CASSFPGGNIQYF
TRBJ1-3 | . | TRBV27 | CASSSLQVGGNTIYF
TRBJ1-2 | TRBD1 | TRBV28 | CASSSGQEDGYTF
TRBJ1-6 | TRBD1 | TRBV18 | CASSPRTGGANSPLHF